The subject of this entry is one TCR beta chain. Antigen specificity is unknown. The data were taken from a study of PD-1 blockade in classical Hodgkin lymphoma. Background on the study: Nivolumab dosing for patients was 3 mg/kg, administered intravenously every 2 weeks. Broader study findings: Initiation of nivolumab under 1 year after ASCT led to exclusion of patients. When set against healthy donors, newly diagnosed patients were reported to show lower baseline TCR diversity. Complete responders showed a baseline diversity that resembled the diversity of newly diagnosed patients.

From germline, CDR1 is SQVTM and CDR2 ANQGSEA. This CDR3 is 13 amino acids long. Trimming removed 6 bases from V and 1 base from J; junction bases left unmatched: 3. The data were produced by immunoSEQ multiplex PCR, yet TCRdb's version contains in-frame clones alone and is incomplete. Of roughly 25,000 clones in the sample, roughly 84% were seen once. All the patients suffered relapse after autologous stem cell transplantation, and brentuximab vedotin exposure differed. The study purified CD4+ T cells from thawed PBMCs using magnetic negative selection. The clonotype originates from a human donor with classical Hodgkin lymphoma. V is TRBV29-1 and J is TRBJ1-1; 9 nucleotides line up with TRBD1. The specimen comprised CD4+ T cells from blood, sampled at baseline. The CDR3 DNA follows: TGCAGCGTGGGACAGGGTGGGAACACTGAAGCTTTCTTT. Amino acid sequence: CSVGQGGNTEAFF.